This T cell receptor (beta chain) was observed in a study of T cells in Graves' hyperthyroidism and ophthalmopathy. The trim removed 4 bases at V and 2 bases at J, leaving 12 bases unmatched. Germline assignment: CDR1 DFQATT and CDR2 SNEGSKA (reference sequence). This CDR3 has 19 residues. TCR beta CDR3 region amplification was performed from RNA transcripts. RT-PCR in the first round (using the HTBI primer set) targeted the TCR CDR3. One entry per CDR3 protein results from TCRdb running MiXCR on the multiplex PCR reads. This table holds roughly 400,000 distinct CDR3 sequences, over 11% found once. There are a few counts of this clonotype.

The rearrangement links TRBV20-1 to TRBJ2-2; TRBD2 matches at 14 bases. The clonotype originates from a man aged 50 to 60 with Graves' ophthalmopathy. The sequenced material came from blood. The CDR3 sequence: CSANKGLAGVVANTGELFF. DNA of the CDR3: TGCAGTGCTAACAAGGGACTAGCGGGAGTAGTAGCTAACACCGGGGAGCTGTTTTTT.